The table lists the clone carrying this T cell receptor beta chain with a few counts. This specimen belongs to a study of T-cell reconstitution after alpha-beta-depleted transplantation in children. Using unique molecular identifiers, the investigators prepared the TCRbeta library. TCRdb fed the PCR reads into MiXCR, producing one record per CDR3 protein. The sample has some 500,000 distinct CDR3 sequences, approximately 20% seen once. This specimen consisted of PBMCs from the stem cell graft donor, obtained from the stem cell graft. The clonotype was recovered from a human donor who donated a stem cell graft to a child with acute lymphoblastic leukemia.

CDR3 coding DNA: TGTGCCAGCAGCTTAAGAAGCGAGCAAGAGACCCAGTACTTC. Translating gives CASSLRSEQETQYF. The genes are TRBV13 and TRBJ2-5; unclear D gene. The germline V and J ends were trimmed by 2 bases and 2 bases, with 9 bases remaining between them. CDR3 length: 14 residues. Germline assignment: CDR1 PRHDT and CDR2 FYEKMQ (reference sequence).